Reported below is one T cell receptor beta chain. Its matching antigen is unknown. The PCR was carried out with 60 Vbeta primers and 13 Jbeta primers. Data came from immunoSEQ multiplex PCR; TCRdb stores just in-frame clones and leaves some out. The sample has about 170,000 clones, more than 80% seen once; the top ten hold 4.5% to 5.5%. The data derive from a study of cytomegalovirus exposure and HLA in healthy donors. The overall study: An earlier analysis identified 100 million to 130 million unique TCR beta sequences in about 170 million T cells.

The CDR3 extends over 12 amino acids. V was trimmed by 4 bases and J by 5 bases, leaving 9 bases between them. Germline V gives CDR1 SGHDT, CDR2 YYEEEE. Findings and caveats of the study: A later analysis found common viral pathogens apparently linked to several of the most significant clusters. A classifier reportedly called cytomegalovirus status with high sensitivity and specificity.

This TCR derives from a man younger than 30 in good health and CMV-seronegative. Sequencing used PBMCs. The chain uses TRBV5-6 and TRBJ2-5; D unresolved. The CDR3 nucleotides read TGTGCCAGCAGCCCCTATAGTGAGACCCAGTACTTC. Encoded protein: CASSPYSETQYF.